The 15 T cell receptor beta chains in this list originate from one sample, sequenced in a study of shared clonotypes between healthy human individuals. Sequenced by immunoSEQ multiplex PCR; TCRdb stores in-frame clones only, minus some. The table includes more than 1 million clones, around 78% detected once. Sequencing used memory CD4+ T cells from PBMCs. Indicated subset: CD45RA-negative fraction. The origin of the receptors is a man between 18 and 35 years old in good health. Some clones in this sample may be carry-over from other donors' samples.

This sequence joins TRBV19 and TRBJ2-1; possibly TRBD2 for D (5 bases). V dropped 4 bases and J dropped 6 bases, with 10 bases sitting between them. The germline V gene encodes CDR1 LNHDA and CDR2 SQIVND (reference sequence). This CDR3 has 13 amino acids. CDR3 residues: CASSRAVSNEQFF. CDR3 sequence (DNA): TGTGCCAGTAGTAGAGCGGTCAGCAATGAGCAGTTCTTC.

The CDR3 reads CASSGDAAGRETQYF. Written as DNA, the CDR3 is TGTGCCAGCAGCGGGGACGCGGCGGGGAGAGAGACCCAGTACTTC. The V gene is TRBV7-2, the J gene TRBJ2-5; weak D call: TRBD2 (6 bases). Germline V gene sequence: CDR1 SGHTA, CDR2 FQGNSA. The length of the CDR3 is 15 residues. V gave up 5 bases and J gave up 4 bases, with 17 bases separating them.

Comment on this clone: Its ends do not fully match the called genes, so a read error is possible. V usage is TRBV6-1 and J usage is TRBJ2-7; no clear D. This CDR3 is 15 amino acids long. Germline loops: CDR1 MNHNS, CDR2 SASEGT. The CDR3 coding sequence is TGTGCCATCAGTGAGAGCCCCGGCTCCCCCTACGAGCAGTACTTC. Encoded protein: CAISESPGSPYEQYF.

The J gene is TRBJ1-2, the V gene TRBV6-1; possibly TRBD1 for D (5 bases). Germline V gene sequence: CDR1 MNHNS, CDR2 SASEGT. The CDR3 has 13 residues. V gave up 11 bases and J gave up 6 bases, with 19 bases separating them. CDR3: CAGGSNNVDGYTF. In DNA form, the CDR3 reads TGTGCCGGGGGGTCCAACAATGTCGATGGCTACACCTTC.

This chain joins TRBV10-3 and TRBJ2-3, with D possibly being TRBD1 (5 bases). The CDR3 sequence is 18 residues long. CDR1 is ENHRY, CDR2 SYGVKD, per germline. V was cut by 4 bases and J by 0 bases, with 20 bases left in between. The CDR3 is CAISGSGATVASTDTQYF. The CDR3, as DNA: TGTGCCATCAGTGGGAGTGGTGCGACAGTCGCTAGCACAGATACGCAGTATTTT.

This clone was picked up a small number of times. The chain links TRBV28 to TRBJ1-2, with D possibly TRBD1 on 5 matching bases. Germline CDR1 MDHEN, CDR2 SYDVKM. The CDR3 spans 15 residues. Trimming cost V 2 bases and J 1 base, with 11 bases left between them. In DNA form, the CDR3 reads TGTGCCAGCAGTTTAACGGACACCTTTAACTATGGCTACACCTTC. Amino acids: CASSLTDTFNYGYTF.

CDR3 loop: CAISESRLGATEAFF. In nucleotides, the CDR3 is TGTGCCATCAGTGAAAGCAGACTGGGGGCCACTGAAGCTTTCTTT. V and J are TRBV10-3 and TRBJ1-1, with D possibly matching TRBD1 (6 bases). V lost 3 bases and J lost 4, with 15 bases in between. Germline CDR1 is ENHRY and CDR2 is SYGVKD. The CDR3 is made up of 15 amino acids.

The sample holds a few counts of this clone. This rearrangement joins TRBV11-2 to TRBJ2-5; TRBD1 aligns across 7 bases. V was clipped by 5 bases and J by 5 bases; unmatched bases: 14. This CDR3 is built from 16 residues. Germline V gene data show CDR1 as SGHAT and CDR2 as FQNNGV. The CDR3 region has the DNA TGTGCCAGCAGCCCCTTGGCCCATCAAGGGGGCGAGACCCAGTACTTC. Encoded protein: CASSPLAHQGGETQYF.

The chain combines TRBV27 with TRBJ1-1, with no clear D. Germline V gene data show CDR1 as MNHEY and CDR2 as SMNVEV (reference sequence). This CDR3 spans 13 amino acids. Trimming stripped 2 bases from V and 1 base from J, with 5 bases between. CDR3 region: CASSLEPNTEAFF. Here the CDR3 DNA reads TGTGCCAGCAGTTTAGAGCCGAACACTGAAGCTTTCTTT.

In DNA form, the CDR3 reads TGTGCCAGCACCGAAGGACAGGGGTTAGAGACCCAGTACTTC. This sequence encodes CASTEGQGLETQYF. V and J are TRBV28 and TRBJ2-5, with 9 bases that match TRBD1. V lost 7 bases to trimming and J lost 4 bases; unmatched junction nucleotides: 7. The CDR3 totals 14 residues. The germline gives CDR1 MDHEN, CDR2 SYDVKM.

The CDR3 is CASSEWDREFGYTF. The CDR3 DNA reads TGTGCCAGCAGTGAATGGGACAGGGAGTTCGGCTACACCTTC. The V and J genes are TRBV6-1 and TRBJ1-2; TRBD1 agrees at 9 bases. V was pared by 2 bases and J by 8 bases, with 6 bases of the junction left unmatched. This CDR3 is 14 amino acids long. The germline V gene encodes CDR1 MNHNS and CDR2 SASEGT.

The chain combines TRBV29-1 with TRBJ2-5; 7 positions match TRBD2. The DNA end is more similar to TRBJ2-7, so the J call may be wrong. The CDR3 is made up of 14 amino acids. Germline assignment: CDR1 SQVTM and CDR2 ANQGSEA. Here the CDR3 DNA reads TGCAGCGTTGTTCGTGCTAGCGGTACCTACGAGCAGTACTTC. This codes for CSVVRASGTYEQYF.

This chain connects TRBV12-1 to TRBJ2-1; the table's D call of TRBD1 was not tested on the DNA. TRBV12-1 is marked as a pseudogene. The CDR3 length is 12 residues. This CDR3 is CASYDRYNEQFF. In DNA, the CDR3 is TGTGCCAGCTATGACAGGTACAATGAGCAGTTCTTC.

This clone turned up a few times. The V and J genes are TRBV6-5 and TRBJ2-7; TRBD2 matches at 11 bases. V shed 2 bases, J shed 0 bases, and the junction held 0 bases outside the gene matches. This CDR3 is 15 amino acids long. CDR1 is MNHEY and CDR2 is SVGAGI in the germline V gene. This CDR3 reads CASSYGTSGSYEQYF. CDR3 bases: TGTGCCAGCAGTTACGGGACTAGCGGCTCCTACGAGCAGTACTTC.

The chain combines TRBV2 with TRBJ2-1; 13 nucleotides agree with TRBD2. Germline V lookup: CDR1 SNHLY, CDR2 FYNNEI. This CDR3 has 16 residues. The junction had 8 bases not matched to a gene; V was cut back by 4 bases and J by 8 bases. The CDR3 sequence: CASSAGLAGAWDEQFF. The DNA for the CDR3 is TGTGCCAGCAGTGCAGGACTAGCGGGAGCGTGGGATGAGCAGTTCTTC.